Listed below are T cell receptor beta chains from one sample, sequenced in a study of cytomegalovirus exposure and HLA in healthy donors. Measured with immunoSEQ multiplex PCR; TCRdb has only the in-frame clones, and not every one. This table has roughly 110,000 clones, roughly 68% appearing once. The source material was PBMCs. The receptors were sampled from a man aged 30 to 45 in good health and CMV-seropositive. The CDR3 runs from the conserved cysteine through the conserved F or W. The order of the fields is D gene, clone size, V gene, J gene, CDR3 DNA, CDR3 protein. D genes are given only for firm matches. Clone sizes are given selectively: once, few, many, or a class where the clone is expanded.

D: -; size: -; V: TRBV18; J: TRBJ1-5; DNA: TGTGCCAGCTCAGGAGTCCTCAATCAGCCCCAGCATTTT; CDR3: CASSGVLNQPQHF
D: TRBD1; size: -; V: TRBV28; J: TRBJ1-1; DNA: TGTGCCAGCAGTCCCCTTTTGGGGACAGGGGGGAGGACTGAAGCTTTCTTT; CDR3: CASSPLLGTGGRTEAFF
D: -; size: -; V: TRBV19; J: TRBJ1-3; DNA: TGTGCCAGTGTCAGGGGAGCTGGAAACACCATATATTTT; CDR3: CASVRGAGNTIYF
D: -; size: few; V: TRBV2; J: TRBJ1-1; DNA: TGTGCCAGCAGGGGGACACGTTACACTGAAGCTTTCTTT; CDR3: CASRGTRYTEAFF
D: TRBD2; size: -; V: TRBV18; J: TRBJ2-7; DNA: TGTGCCAGCTCACCAGGGGGGGACTACGAGCAGTACTTC; CDR3: CASSPGGDYEQYF
D: -; size: few; V: TRBV30; J: TRBJ2-4; DNA: TGTGCCTGGACAGGGCAGGTAGCCAAAAACATTCAGTACTTC; CDR3: CAWTGQVAKNIQYF
D: -; size: -; V: TRBV29-1; J: TRBJ2-1; DNA: TGCAGCGTTGAACCGCTATCCGAGGAGGGTGAGCAGTTCTTC; CDR3: CSVEPLSEEGEQFF
D: -; size: -; V: TRBV12-5; J: TRBJ2-4; DNA: TGTGCTAGTGGTTTAACGACAGGCTCGGACGAAAACATTCAGTACTTC; CDR3: CASGLTTGSDENIQYF
D: -; size: -; V: TRBV18; J: TRBJ2-1; DNA: TGTGCCAGTTCTCCCATCCAGGGAACAAATGAGCAGTTCTTC; CDR3: CASSPIQGTNEQFF
D: -; size: -; V: TRBV15; J: TRBJ1-2; DNA: TGTGCCACCAGCAGAGAAGTCGGGGGGAGCTATGGCTACACCTTC; CDR3: CATSREVGGSYGYTF
D: -; size: -; V: TRBV7-6; J: TRBJ2-3; DNA: TGTGCCAGCAGGGGGGGGGCCACAGATACGCAGTATTTT; CDR3: CASRGGATDTQYF
D: -; size: -; V: TRBV13; J: TRBJ1-6; DNA: TGTGCCAGCAGCTTAGGAACCCCACGCACCGGGTCACCCCTCCACTTT; CDR3: CASSLGTPRTGSPLHF
D: -; size: -; V: TRBV30; J: TRBJ1-5; DNA: TGTGCCTGGAGTAGTAGGGGTTATCAGCCCCAGCATTTT; CDR3: CAWSSRGYQPQHF
D: -; size: few; V: TRBV5-1; J: TRBJ1-4; DNA: TGCGCCAGCCGCAAGTCAAAGGAGTATGAAAAACTGTTTTTT; CDR3: CASRKSKEYEKLFF
D: -; size: -; V: TRBV19; J: TRBJ1-4; DNA: TGTGCCAGTAGTAAGGGGCCCTTCTATGAAAAACTGTTTTTT; CDR3: CASSKGPFYEKLFF
D: TRBD1; size: -; V: TRBV5-1; J: TRBJ1-1; DNA: TGCGCCAGCAGCGAATGGACAGGTCTGAACACTGAAGCTTTCTTT; CDR3: CASSEWTGLNTEAFF
D: -; size: -; V: TRBV12-5; J: TRBJ1-1; DNA: TGTGCTAGTGGTTTGGTACTACCCGGAGGGAACACTGAAGCTTTCTTT; CDR3: CASGLVLPGGNTEAFF
D: TRBD2; size: few; V: TRBV5-4; J: TRBJ2-7; DNA: TGTGCCAGCAGCTTGGAGAACTTCGCTAGCGGAGCCGAGCAGTACTTC; CDR3: CASSLENFASGAEQYF
D: -; size: -; V: TRBV5-6; J: TRBJ1-2; DNA: TGTGCCAGCAGCTTGCTCAGGGGCGGGGGGTTGTCGCATGGCTACACCTTC; CDR3: CASSLLRGGGLSHGYTF
D: TRBD2; size: -; V: TRBV5-1; J: TRBJ2-3; DNA: TGCGCCAGCAGCTTGGTTCTAGCGGGAGGGCCGATAGATACGCAGTATTTT; CDR3: CASSLVLAGGPIDTQYF
D: -; size: -; V: TRBV7-9; J: TRBJ1-4; DNA: TGTGCCAGCAGCATAGAACCCGGGGGGGAACTGTTTTTT; CDR3: CASSIEPGGELFF
D: -; size: -; V: TRBV10-1; J: TRBJ1-1; DNA: TGCGCCAGCAGTGCGGGTGAGGGAAAAGCTTTCTTT; CDR3: CASSAGEGKAFF
D: TRBD1; size: -; V: TRBV19; J: TRBJ1-5; DNA: TGTGCCAGTAGTATAGCAGGACAGGGGGCTGTTAACAATCAGCCCCAGCATTTT; CDR3: CASSIAGQGAVNNQPQHF
D: -; size: -; V: TRBV27; J: TRBJ1-1; DNA: TGTGCCAGCAGTTTATGCCTACGAGGGGCTTTCTTT; CDR3: CASSLCLRGAFF
D: -; size: -; V: TRBV28; J: TRBJ1-2; DNA: TGTGCCAGCAGCAGGGAAGGTCCGAACTATGGCTACACCTTC; CDR3: CASSREGPNYGYTF
D: -; size: -; V: TRBV2; J: TRBJ1-1; DNA: TGTGCCAGATTGGGGTCGGGGGTGGTGAACACTGAAGCTTTCTTT; CDR3: CARLGSGVVNTEAFF
D: -; size: -; V: TRBV5-6; J: TRBJ2-7; DNA: TGTGCCAGCAGCCTGGGACTGATTTCCTACGAGCAGTACTTC; CDR3: CASSLGLISYEQYF
D: TRBD1; size: few; V: TRBV5-6; J: TRBJ1-2; DNA: TGTGCCAGCAGCCCGGAAGGCATACAGGGGTTGAGGTATGGCTACACCTTC; CDR3: CASSPEGIQGLRYGYTF
D: -; size: -; V: TRBV7-3; J: TRBJ2-1; DNA: TGTGCCAGCAGCTTAAGTTCAGATGTCAGGGGCAATGAGCAGTTCTTC; CDR3: CASSLSSDVRGNEQFF
D: TRBD2; size: -; V: TRBV9; J: TRBJ2-1; DNA: TGTGCCAGCAGCACCGGGACTACTTACTACAATGAGCAGTTCTTC; CDR3: CASSTGTTYYNEQFF
D: TRBD1; size: -; V: TRBV5-8; J: TRBJ1-5; DNA: TGTGCCAGCAGTTTAAGAACCGGGACAGGGTACAATCAGCCCCAGCATTTT; CDR3: CASSLRTGTGYNQPQHF
D: TRBD1; size: -; V: TRBV7-8; J: TRBJ1-2; DNA: TGTGCCAGCAGCTTGAACAGGGGCCCTAACTATGGCTACACCTTC; CDR3: CASSLNRGPNYGYTF